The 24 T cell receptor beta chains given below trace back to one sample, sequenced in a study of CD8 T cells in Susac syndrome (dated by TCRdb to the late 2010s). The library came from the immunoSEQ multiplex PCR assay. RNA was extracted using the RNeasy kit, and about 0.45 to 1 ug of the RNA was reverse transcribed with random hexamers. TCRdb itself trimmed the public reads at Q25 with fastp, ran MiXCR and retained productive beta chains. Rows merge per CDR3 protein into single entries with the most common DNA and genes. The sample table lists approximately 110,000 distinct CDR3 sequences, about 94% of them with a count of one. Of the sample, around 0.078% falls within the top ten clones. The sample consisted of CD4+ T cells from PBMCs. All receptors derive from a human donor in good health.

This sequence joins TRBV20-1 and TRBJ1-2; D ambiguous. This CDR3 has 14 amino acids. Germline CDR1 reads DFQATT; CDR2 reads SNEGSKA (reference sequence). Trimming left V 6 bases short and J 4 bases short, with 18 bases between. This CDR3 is CSAEGRQDPYGYTF. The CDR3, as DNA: TGCAGTGCCGAAGGAAGGCAGGACCCCTATGGCTACACCTTC.

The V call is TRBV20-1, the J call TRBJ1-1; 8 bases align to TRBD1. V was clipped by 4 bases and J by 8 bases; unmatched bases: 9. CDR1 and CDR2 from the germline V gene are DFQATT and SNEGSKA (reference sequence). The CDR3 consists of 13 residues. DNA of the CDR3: TGCAGTGCTATAGACAGGGGAACGGAGGAAGCTTTCTTT. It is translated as CSAIDRGTEEAFF.

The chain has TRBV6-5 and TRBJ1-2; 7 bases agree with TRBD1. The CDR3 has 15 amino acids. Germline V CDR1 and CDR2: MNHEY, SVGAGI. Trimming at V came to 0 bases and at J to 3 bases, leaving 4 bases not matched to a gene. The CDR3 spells CASSYSRGLDYGYTF. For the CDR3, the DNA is TGTGCCAGCAGTTACTCGAGGGGGCTGGACTATGGCTACACCTTC.

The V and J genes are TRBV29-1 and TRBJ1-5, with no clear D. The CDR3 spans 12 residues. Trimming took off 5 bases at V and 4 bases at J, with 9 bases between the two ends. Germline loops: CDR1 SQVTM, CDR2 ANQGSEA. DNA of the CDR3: TGCAGCGTTAAGGTGACTAATCAGCCCCAGCATTTT. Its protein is CSVKVTNQPQHF.

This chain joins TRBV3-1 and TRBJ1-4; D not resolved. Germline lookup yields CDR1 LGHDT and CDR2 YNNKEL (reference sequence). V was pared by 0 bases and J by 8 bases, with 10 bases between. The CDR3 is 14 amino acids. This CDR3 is CASSQDGGGEKLFF. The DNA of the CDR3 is TGTGCCAGCAGCCAAGACGGTGGCGGGGAAAAACTGTTTTTT.

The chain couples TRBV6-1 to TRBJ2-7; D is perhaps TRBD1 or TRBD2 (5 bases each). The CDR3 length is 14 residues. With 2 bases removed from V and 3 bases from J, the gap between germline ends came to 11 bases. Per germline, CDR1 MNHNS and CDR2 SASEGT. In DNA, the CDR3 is TGTGCCAGCAGTGAACGGGACGGGATCTACGAGCAGTACTTC. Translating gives CASSERDGIYEQYF.

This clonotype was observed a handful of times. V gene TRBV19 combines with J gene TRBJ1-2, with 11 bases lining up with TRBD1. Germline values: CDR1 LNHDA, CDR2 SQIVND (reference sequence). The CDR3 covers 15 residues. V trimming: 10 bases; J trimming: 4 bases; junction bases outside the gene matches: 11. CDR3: CATSPGTGGVYGYTF. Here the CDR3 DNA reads TGTGCCACCTCTCCCGGGACAGGGGGGGTCTATGGCTACACCTTC.

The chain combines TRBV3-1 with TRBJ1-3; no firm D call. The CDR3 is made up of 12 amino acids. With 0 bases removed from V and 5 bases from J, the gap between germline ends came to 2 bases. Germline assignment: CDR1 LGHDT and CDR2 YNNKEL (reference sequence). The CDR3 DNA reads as TGTGCCAGCAGCCAAGACAGAAACACCATATATTTT. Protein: CASSQDRNTIYF. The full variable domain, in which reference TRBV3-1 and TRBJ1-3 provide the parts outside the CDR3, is DTAVSQTPKYLVTQMGNDKSIKCEQNLGHDTMYWYKQDSKKFLKIMFSYNNKELIINETVPNRFSPKSPDKAHLNLHINSLELGDSAVYFCASSQDRNTIYFGEGSWLTVV.

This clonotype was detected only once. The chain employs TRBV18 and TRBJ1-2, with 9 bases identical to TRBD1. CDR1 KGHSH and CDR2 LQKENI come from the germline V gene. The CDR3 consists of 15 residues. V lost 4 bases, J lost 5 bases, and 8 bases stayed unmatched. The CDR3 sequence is CASSLSGQGGYGYTF. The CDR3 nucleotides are TGTGCCAGCTCACTTTCGGGACAGGGTGGATATGGCTACACCTTC.

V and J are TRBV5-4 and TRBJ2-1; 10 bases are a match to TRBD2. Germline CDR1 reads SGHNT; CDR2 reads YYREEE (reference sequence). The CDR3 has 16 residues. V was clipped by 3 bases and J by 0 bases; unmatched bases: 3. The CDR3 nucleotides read TGTGCCAGCAGCTCGGTAGCGGGGGGCTCCTACAATGAGCAGTTCTTC. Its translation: CASSSVAGGSYNEQFF.

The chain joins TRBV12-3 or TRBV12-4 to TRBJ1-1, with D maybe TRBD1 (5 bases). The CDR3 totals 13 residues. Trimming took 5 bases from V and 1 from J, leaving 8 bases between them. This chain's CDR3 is CASSITGNTEAFF. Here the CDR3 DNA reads TGTGCCAGCAGTATAACAGGGAACACTGAAGCTTTCTTT.

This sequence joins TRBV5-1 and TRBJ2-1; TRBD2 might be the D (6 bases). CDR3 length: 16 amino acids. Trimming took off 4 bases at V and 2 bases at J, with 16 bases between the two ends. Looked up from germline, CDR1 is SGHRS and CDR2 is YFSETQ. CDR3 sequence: CASSGGTSRPYNEQFF. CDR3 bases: TGCGCCAGCAGCGGGGGAACTAGCAGACCCTACAATGAGCAGTTCTTC.

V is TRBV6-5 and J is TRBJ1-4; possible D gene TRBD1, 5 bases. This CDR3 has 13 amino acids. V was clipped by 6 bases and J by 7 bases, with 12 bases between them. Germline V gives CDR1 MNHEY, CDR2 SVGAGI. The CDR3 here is CASRRGFREKLFF. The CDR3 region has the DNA TGTGCCAGCAGAAGGGGTTTTCGTGAAAAACTGTTTTTT.

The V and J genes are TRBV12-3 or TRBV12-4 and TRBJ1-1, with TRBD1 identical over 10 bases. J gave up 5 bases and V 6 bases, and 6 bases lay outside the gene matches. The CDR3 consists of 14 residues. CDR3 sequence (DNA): TGTGCCAGCAGCTCGCGGACAGGGGGTACTGAAGCTTTCTTT. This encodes CASSSRTGGTEAFF.

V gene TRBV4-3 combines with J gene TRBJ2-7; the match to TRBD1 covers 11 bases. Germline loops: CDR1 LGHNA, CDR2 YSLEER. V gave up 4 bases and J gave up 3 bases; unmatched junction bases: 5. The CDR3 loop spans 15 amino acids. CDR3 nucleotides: TGCGCCAGCAGCCTTCTGGGACAGGGGGTCTACGAGCAGTACTTC. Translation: CASSLLGQGVYEQYF.

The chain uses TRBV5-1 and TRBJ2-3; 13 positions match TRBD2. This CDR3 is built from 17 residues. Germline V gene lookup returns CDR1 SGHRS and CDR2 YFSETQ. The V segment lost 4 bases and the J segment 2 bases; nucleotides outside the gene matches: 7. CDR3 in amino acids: CASSRLAGGGNTDTQYF. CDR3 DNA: TGCGCCAGCAGCCGACTAGCGGGAGGAGGCAACACAGATACGCAGTATTTT.

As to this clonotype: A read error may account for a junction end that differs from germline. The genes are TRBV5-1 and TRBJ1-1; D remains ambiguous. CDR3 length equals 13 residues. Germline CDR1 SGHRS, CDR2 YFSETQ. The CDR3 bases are TGCGCCAGCAAAACAGAAGGGTTCACTGAAGTTTTCTTT. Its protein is CASKTEGFTEVFF.

The CDR3 loop reads CASSEGPAAGNYGYTF. The CDR3 DNA reads TGTGCCAGCAGTGAAGGGCCGGCGGCGGGGAACTATGGCTACACCTTC. V and J are TRBV2 and TRBJ1-2; D remains unclear. This CDR3 is 16 amino acids long. Germline V gene lookup returns CDR1 SNHLY and CDR2 FYNNEI. Trimming removed 1 base from V and 2 bases from J, with 14 bases in between.

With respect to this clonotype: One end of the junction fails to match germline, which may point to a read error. Here the CDR3 reads CSASFHGPQHF. CDR3 nucleotide sequence: TGCAGTGCTTCCTTCCACGGCCCCCAGCACTTC. The J gene is TRBJ2-5, the V gene TRBV20-1, with D hard to call. Germline V CDR1 and CDR2: DFQATT, SNEGSKA (reference sequence). The CDR3 consists of 11 residues.

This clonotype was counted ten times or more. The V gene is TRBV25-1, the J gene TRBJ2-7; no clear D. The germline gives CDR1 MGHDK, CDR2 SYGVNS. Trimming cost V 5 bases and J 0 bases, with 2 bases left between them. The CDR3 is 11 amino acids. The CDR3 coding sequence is TGTGCCAGCAGTTTCTCCTACGAGCAGTACTTC. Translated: CASSFSYEQYF.

The DNA for the CDR3 is TGTGCCAGCAGCGCTGGGGTGGCTGAAGCTTTCTTT. Amino acids: CASSAGVAEAFF. The V and J genes are TRBV9 and TRBJ1-1; D is ambiguous. This CDR3 contains 12 residues. Germline CDR1 reads SGDLS; CDR2 reads YYNGEE. Deletions cut 3 bases from V and 6 bases from J, with 9 bases between.

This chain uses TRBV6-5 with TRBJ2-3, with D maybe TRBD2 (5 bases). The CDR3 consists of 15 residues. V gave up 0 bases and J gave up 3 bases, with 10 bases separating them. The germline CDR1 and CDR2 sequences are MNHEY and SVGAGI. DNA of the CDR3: TGTGCCAGCAGTTACTCGGGAGCACAAACAGATACGCAGTATTTT. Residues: CASSYSGAQTDTQYF.

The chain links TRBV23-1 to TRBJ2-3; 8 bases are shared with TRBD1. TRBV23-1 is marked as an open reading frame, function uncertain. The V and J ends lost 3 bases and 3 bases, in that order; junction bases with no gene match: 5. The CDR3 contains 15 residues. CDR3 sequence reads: CASSHSDRETDTQYF. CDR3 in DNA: TGCGCCAGCAGTCATTCGGACAGGGAGACAGATACGCAGTATTTT.

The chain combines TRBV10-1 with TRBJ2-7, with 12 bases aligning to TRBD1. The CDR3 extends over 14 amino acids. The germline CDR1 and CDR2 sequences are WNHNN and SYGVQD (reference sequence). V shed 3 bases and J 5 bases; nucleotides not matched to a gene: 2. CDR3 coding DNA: TGCGCCAGCAGTGATGGGACAGGGGGCCACGAGCAGTACTTC. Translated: CASSDGTGGHEQYF.